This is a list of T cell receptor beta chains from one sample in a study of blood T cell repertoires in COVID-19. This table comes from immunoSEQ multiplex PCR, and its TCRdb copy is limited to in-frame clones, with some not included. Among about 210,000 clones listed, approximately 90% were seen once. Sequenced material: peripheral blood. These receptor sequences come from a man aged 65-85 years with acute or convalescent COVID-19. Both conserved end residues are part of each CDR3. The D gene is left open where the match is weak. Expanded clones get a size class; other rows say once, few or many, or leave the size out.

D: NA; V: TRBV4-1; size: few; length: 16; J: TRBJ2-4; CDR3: CASSQDRGGTKNIQYF; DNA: TGCGCCAGCAGCCAAGATCGGGGTGGGACCAAAAACATTCAGTACTTC
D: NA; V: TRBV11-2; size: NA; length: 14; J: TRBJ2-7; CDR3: CASSGGWSSYEQYF; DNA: TGTGCCAGCAGCGGAGGGTGGAGCTCCTACGAGCAGTACTTC
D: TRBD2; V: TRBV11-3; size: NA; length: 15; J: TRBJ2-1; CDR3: CASSLGLAGANEQFF; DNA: TGTGCCAGCAGCTTGGGACTAGCGGGAGCCAATGAGCAGTTCTTC
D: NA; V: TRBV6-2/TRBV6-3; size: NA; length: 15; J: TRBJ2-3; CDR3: CASSNRQVSTDTQYF; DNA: TGTGCCAGCAGTAATCGACAGGTCAGCACAGATACGCAGTATTTT
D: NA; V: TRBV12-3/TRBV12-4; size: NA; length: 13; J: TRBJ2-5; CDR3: CASSLTGKETQYF; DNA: TGTGCCAGCAGTTTAACCGGTAAAGAGACCCAGTACTTC
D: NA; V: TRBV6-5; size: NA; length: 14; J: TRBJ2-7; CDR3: CAIYSLAGWYEQYF; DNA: TGTGCCATCTACTCTTTAGCAGGGTGGTACGAGCAGTACTTC
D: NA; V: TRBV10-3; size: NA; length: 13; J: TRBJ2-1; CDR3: CAISPGSYNEQFF; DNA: TGTGCCATCAGCCCCGGGAGCTACAATGAGCAGTTCTTC
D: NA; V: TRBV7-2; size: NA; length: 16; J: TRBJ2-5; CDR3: CASSLLLQGLQETQYF; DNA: TGTGCCAGCAGCTTATTATTACAGGGCCTCCAAGAGACCCAGTACTTC
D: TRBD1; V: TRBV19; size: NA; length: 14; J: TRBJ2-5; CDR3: CASSTGTGQETQYF; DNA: TGTGCCAGTAGTACCGGGACAGGCCAAGAGACCCAGTACTTC
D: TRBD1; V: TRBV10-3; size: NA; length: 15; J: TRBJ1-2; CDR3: CAISESKAGGRGYTF; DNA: TGTGCCATCAGTGAATCTAAGGCAGGGGGCCGTGGCTACACCTTC
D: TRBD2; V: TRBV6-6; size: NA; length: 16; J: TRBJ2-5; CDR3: CASSYGVAGAGETQYF; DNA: TGTGCCAGCAGTTACGGGGTAGCGGGAGCTGGTGAGACCCAGTACTTC
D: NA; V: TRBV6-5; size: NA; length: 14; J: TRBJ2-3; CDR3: CASSSEGGTDTQYF; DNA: TGTGCCAGCAGTAGCGAGGGAGGCACAGATACGCAGTATTTT
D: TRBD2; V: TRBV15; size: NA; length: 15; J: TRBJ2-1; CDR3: CATSRAGGGYNEQFF; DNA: TGTGCCACCAGCAGAGCTGGGGGGGGCTACAATGAGCAGTTCTTC
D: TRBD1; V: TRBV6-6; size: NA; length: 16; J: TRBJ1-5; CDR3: CASSLRGGQGNQPQHF; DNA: TGTGCCAGCAGTCTGAGGGGCGGACAGGGCAATCAGCCCCAGCATTTT
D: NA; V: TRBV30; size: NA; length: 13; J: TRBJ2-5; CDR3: CAWNGGAKETQYF; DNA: TGTGCCTGGAATGGAGGGGCGAAGGAGACCCAGTACTTC
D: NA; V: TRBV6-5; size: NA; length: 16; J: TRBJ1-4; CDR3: CASSYGRGATNEKLFF; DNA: TGTGCCAGCAGTTACGGGAGGGGAGCAACTAATGAAAAACTGTTTTTT
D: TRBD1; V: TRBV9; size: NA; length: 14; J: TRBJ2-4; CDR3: CASSTRDRGPLQYF; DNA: TGTGCCAGCAGCACCCGCGACAGGGGTCCGCTTCAGTACTTC
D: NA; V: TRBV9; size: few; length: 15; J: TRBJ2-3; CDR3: CASSVAVDSTDTQYF; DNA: TGTGCCAGCAGCGTAGCGGTTGATAGCACAGATACGCAGTATTTT
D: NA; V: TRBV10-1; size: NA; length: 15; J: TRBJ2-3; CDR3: CASSDKRAHLDTQYF; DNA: TGCGCCAGCAGTGACAAGCGGGCCCACTTGGATACGCAGTATTTT
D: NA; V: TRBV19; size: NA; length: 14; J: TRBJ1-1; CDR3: CASSMLQENTEAFF; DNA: TGTGCCAGTAGTATGCTACAGGAGAACACTGAAGCTTTCTTT
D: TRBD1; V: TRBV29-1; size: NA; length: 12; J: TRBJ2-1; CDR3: CSAETGGNEQFF; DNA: TGCAGCGCGGAGACAGGGGGCAATGAGCAGTTCTTC
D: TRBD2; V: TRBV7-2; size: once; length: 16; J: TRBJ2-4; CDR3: CASSYAGGLAKNIQYF; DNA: TGTGCCAGCAGCTATGCGGGGGGGCTAGCCAAAAACATTCAGTACTTC
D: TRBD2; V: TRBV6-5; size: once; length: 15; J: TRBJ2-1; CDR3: CASSTSDSSYNEQFF; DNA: TGTGCCAGCAGCACTAGCGATAGCTCCTACAATGAGCAGTTCTTC
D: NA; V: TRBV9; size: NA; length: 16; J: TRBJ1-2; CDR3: CASSAQEASANYGYTF; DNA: TGTGCCAGCAGCGCCCAGGAGGCCAGTGCTAACTATGGCTACACCTTC
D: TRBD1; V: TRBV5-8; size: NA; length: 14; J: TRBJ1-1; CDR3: CASSPRAGGTEAFF; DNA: TGTGCCAGCAGCCCGCGTGCAGGGGGGACTGAAGCTTTCTTT
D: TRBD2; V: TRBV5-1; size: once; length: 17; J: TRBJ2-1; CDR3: CASSLGPSGSKDNEQFF; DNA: TGCGCCAGCAGCTTGGGCCCTAGCGGGAGTAAGGACAATGAGCAGTTCTTC
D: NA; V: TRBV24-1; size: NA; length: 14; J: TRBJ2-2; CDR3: CATSDRQATGELFF; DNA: TGTGCCACCAGTGACCGGCAGGCCACCGGGGAGCTGTTTTTT
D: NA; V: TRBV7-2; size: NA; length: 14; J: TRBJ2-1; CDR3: CASSLAGTGVRLFF; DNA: TGTGCCAGCAGCTTAGCGGGAACCGGGGTACGGTTGTTCTTC
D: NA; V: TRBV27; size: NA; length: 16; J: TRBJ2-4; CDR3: CASSLSWGAGGNIQYF; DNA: TGTGCCAGCAGTTTATCGTGGGGGGCCGGGGGGAACATTCAGTACTTC
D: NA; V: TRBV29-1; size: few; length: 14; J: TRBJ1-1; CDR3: CSVEDPAKGAEAFF; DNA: TGCAGCGTTGAAGATCCCGCCAAAGGGGCTGAAGCTTTCTTT
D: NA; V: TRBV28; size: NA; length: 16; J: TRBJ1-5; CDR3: CASSPPGYRSNQPQHF; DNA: TGTGCCAGCAGCCCTCCGGGGTATAGAAGCAATCAGCCCCAGCATTTT
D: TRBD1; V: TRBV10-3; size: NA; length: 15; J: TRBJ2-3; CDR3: CAIGNPGQVLDTQYF; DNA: TGTGCCATCGGAAACCCGGGACAGGTACTAGATACGCAGTATTTT
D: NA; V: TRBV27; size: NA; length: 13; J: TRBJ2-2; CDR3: CASSLRGPGELFF; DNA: TGTGCCAGCAGTTTAAGGGGTCCCGGGGAGCTGTTTTTT
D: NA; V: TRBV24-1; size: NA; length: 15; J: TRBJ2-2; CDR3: CATSASGLNTGELFF; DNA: TGTGCCACCAGTGCCTCGGGGTTGAACACCGGGGAGCTGTTTTTT
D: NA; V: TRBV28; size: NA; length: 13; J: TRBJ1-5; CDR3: CASIWGLNQPQHF; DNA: TGTGCCAGCATCTGGGGGCTCAATCAGCCCCAGCATTTT
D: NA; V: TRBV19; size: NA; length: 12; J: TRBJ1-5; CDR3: CASSLQNQPQHF; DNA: TGTGCCAGTAGTCTGCAGAATCAGCCCCAGCATTTT
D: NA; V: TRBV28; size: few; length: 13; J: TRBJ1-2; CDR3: CASSQFPNYGYTF; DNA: TGTGCCAGCAGCCAATTTCCTAACTATGGCTACACCTTC
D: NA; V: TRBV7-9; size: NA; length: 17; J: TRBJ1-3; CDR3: CASSLTGGRGSGNTIYF; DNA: TGTGCCAGCAGCTTAACGGGAGGGAGAGGCTCTGGAAACACCATATATTTT
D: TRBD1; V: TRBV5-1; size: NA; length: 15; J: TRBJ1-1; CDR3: CASSRDRATDTEAFF; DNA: TGCGCCAGCAGCCGGGACAGGGCTACCGACACTGAAGCTTTCTTT
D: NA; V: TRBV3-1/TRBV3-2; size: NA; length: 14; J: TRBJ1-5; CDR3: CASSQPGHNQPQHF; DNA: TGTGCCAGCAGCCAGCCAGGGCACAATCAGCCCCAGCATTTT
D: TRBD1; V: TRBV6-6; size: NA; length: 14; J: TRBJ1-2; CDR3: CASSYRTGGGGYTF; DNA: TGTGCCAGCAGTTACCGGACAGGGGGTGGTGGCTACACCTTC
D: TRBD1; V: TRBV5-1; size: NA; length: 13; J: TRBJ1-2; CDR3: CASSLTGTYGYTF; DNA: TGCGCCAGCAGCCTGACAGGGACCTATGGCTACACCTTC